This T cell receptor (beta chain) was sequenced for a study of PD-1 blockade in mismatch repair-deficient tumors. The sample holds one count of this clone. This CDR3 comprises 12 residues. Trimming stripped 8 bases from V and 0 bases from J, with 7 bases between. CDR1 and CDR2 from the germline V gene are LNHDA and SQIVND (reference sequence). Using immunoSEQ multiplex PCR, the repertoire was profiled, and TCRdb retains in-frame clones only, with some absent. Of about 84,000 clones detected, over 70% appear once; the ten largest clones hold roughly 2.7%. This sequence was found in an adult with mismatch repair-deficient cancer. The specimen was peripheral blood, collected 12 weeks after starting pembrolizumab. This chain joins TRBV19 and TRBJ1-1; D remains ambiguous. The CDR3 nucleotides are TGTGCCAGTTTCTCAGTGAACACTGAAGCTTTCTTT. Residues: CASFSVNTEAFF.